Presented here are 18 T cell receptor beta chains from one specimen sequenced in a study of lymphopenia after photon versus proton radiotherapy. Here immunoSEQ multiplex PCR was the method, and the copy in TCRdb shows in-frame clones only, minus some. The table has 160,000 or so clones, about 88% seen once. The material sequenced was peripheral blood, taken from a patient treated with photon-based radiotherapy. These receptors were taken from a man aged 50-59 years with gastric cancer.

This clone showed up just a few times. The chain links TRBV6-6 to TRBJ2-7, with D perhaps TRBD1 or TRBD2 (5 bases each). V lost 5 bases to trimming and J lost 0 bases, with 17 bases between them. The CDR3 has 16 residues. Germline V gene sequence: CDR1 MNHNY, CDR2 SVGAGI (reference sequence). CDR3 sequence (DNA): TGTGCCAGCAGTCCTCCGAGGGGCCGCACCTCCTACGAGCAGTACTTC. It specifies CASSPPRGRTSYEQYF.

This chain's CDR3 is CASSLVNRENDEQYF. The CDR3, as DNA: TGTGCCAGCAGCTTGGTTAACAGGGAGAATGACGAGCAGTACTTC. The J gene is TRBJ2-7, the V gene TRBV5-6; maybe TRBD1 (6 bases). V lost 0 bases, J lost 5 bases, and 15 bases lay in between. The germline V gene has CDR1 SGHDT and CDR2 YYEEEE. This CDR3 region has 15 residues. Combining the CDR3 with reference TRBV5-6 and TRBJ2-7 gives the whole variable domain DAGVTQSPTHLIKTRGQQVTLRCSPKSGHDTVSWYQQALGQGPQFIFQYYEEEERQRGNFPDRFSGHQFPNYSSELNVNALLLGDSALYLCASSLVNRENDEQYFGPGTRLTVT.

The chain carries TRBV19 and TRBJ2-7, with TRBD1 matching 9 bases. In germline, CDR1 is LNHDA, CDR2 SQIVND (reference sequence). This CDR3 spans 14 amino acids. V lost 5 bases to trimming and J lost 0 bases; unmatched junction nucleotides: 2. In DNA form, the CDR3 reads TGTGCCAGTAGTTGGGACAGGGACTCCTACGAGCAGTACTTC. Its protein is CASSWDRDSYEQYF.

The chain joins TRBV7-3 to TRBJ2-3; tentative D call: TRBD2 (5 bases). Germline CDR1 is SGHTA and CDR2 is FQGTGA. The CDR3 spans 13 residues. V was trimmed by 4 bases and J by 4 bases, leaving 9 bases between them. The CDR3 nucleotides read TGTGCCAGCAGCTCGATACTAGCAGATACGCAGTATTTT. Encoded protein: CASSSILADTQYF.

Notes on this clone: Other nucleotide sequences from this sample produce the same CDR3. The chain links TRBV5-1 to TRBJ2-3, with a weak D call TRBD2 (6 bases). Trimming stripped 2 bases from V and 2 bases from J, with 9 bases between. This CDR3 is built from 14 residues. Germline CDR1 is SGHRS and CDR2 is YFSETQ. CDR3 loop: CASSLAGITDTQYF. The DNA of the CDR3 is TGCGCCAGCAGCTTAGCGGGTATCACAGATACGCAGTATTTT.

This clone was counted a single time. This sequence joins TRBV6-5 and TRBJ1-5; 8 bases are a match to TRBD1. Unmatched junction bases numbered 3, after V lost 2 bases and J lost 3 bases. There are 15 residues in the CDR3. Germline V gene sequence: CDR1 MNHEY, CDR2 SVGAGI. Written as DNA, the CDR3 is TGTGCCAGCAGTTACGGACAGGGCCTCAATCAGCCCCAGCATTTT. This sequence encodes CASSYGQGLNQPQHF.

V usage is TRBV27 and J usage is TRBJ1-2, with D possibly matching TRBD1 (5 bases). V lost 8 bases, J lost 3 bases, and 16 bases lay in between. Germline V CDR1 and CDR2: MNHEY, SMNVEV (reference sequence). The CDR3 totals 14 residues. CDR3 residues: CASGRGGGHYGYTF. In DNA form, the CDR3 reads TGTGCCAGCGGCCGGGGGGGAGGTCACTATGGCTACACCTTC.

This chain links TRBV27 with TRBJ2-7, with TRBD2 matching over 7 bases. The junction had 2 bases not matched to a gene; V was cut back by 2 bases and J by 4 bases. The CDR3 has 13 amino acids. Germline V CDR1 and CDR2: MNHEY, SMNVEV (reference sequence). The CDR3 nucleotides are TGTGCCAGCAGTTTAAGGCGGGAGTACGAGCAGTACTTC. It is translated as CASSLRREYEQYF.

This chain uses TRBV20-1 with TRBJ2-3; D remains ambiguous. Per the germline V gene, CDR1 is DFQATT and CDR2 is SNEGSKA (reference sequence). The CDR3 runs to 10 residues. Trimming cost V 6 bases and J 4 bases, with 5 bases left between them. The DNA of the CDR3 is TGCAGTGCCAGCCCAGATACGCAGTATTTT. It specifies CSASPDTQYF.

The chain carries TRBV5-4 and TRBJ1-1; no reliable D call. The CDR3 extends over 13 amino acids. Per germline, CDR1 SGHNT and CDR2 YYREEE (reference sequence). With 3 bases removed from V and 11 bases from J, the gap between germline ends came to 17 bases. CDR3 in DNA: TGTGCCAGCAGCTCCTCGGACCGTACCCGGGCTTTCTTT. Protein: CASSSSDRTRAFF.

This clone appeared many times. Written as DNA, the CDR3 is TGCGCCAGCAAGAGGTACCGACAGGCCTCGTTCGAGCAGTACTTC. Protein sequence: CASKRYRQASFEQYF. The J gene is TRBJ2-7, the V gene TRBV4-1, with D possibly matching TRBD1 (6 bases). The germline V and J ends were trimmed by 7 bases and 6 bases, with 22 bases remaining between them. The germline gives CDR1 MGHRA, CDR2 YSYEKL. The CDR3 covers 15 residues.

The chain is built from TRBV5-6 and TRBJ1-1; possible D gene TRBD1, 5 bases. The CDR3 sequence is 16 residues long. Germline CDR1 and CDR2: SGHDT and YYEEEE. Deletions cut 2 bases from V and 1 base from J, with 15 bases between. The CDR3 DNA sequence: TGTGCCAGCAGCTTTGTGGGCAGGGCGCGGAACACTGAAGCTTTCTTT. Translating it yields CASSFVGRARNTEAFF.

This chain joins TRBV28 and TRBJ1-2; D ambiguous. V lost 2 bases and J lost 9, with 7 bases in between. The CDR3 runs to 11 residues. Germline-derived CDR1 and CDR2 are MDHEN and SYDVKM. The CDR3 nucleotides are TGTGCCAGCAGTTTAAGAGGAAGCTACACCTTC. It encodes CASSLRGSYTF.

For the CDR3, the DNA is TGTGCCAGCACCCAAGGACAGATCAACACCGGGGAGCTGTTTTTT. Translated: CASTQGQINTGELFF. The J gene is TRBJ2-2, the V gene TRBV6-5, with TRBD1 as a possible D gene (6 bases). The CDR3 sequence is 15 residues long. Trimming took off 7 bases at V and 2 bases at J, with 14 bases between the two ends. The germline V gene encodes CDR1 MNHEY and CDR2 SVGAGI.

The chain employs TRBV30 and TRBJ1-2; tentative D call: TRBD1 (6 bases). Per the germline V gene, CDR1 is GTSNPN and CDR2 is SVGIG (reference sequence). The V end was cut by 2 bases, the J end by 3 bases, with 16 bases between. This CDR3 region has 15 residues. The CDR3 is CAWSLLGATDYGYTF. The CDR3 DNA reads TGTGCCTGGAGTCTTTTGGGGGCTACGGACTATGGCTACACCTTC.

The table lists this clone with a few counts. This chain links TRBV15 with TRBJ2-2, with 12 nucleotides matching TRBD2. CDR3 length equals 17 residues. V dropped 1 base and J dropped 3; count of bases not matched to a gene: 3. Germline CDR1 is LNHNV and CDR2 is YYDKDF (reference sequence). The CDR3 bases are TGTGCCACCAGCAGAGTGACTAGCGGGAGATACACCGGGGAGCTGTTTTTT. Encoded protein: CATSRVTSGRYTGELFF.

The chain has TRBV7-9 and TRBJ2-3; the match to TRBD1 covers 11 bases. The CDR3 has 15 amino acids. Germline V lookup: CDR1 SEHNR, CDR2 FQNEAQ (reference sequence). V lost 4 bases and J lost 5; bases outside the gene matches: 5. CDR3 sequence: CASSSDGTGGDTQYF. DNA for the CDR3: TGTGCCAGCAGCTCGGACGGGACAGGGGGAGATACGCAGTATTTT.

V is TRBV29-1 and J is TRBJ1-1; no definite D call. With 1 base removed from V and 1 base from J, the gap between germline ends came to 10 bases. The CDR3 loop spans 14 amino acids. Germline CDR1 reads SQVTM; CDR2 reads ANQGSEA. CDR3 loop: CSVEAVGWNTEAFF. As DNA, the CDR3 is TGCAGCGTTGAAGCTGTAGGGTGGAACACTGAAGCTTTCTTT.